This T cell receptor beta chain appears in the sequencing data of a study of cytomegalovirus exposure and HLA in healthy donors. Per germline, CDR1 MNHNS and CDR2 SASEGT. Trimming left V 6 bases short and J 0 bases short, with 11 bases between. The CDR3 loop spans 14 amino acids. PCR employed 60 Vbeta and 13 Jbeta primers. Libraries were prepared by immunoSEQ multiplex PCR; TCRdb keeps only in-frame clonotypes and omits some of them. Here the sample spans over 140,000 clones, about 80% being singletons. This chain links TRBV6-1 with TRBJ1-1, with D possibly TRBD1 on 5 matching bases. The sequence was collected from a man aged 30-40 years in good health and CMV-seropositive. The sample was PBMCs. The CDR3 sequence is CASSPDIMNTEAFF. CDR3 nucleotide sequence: TGTGCCAGCAGCCCGGACATAATGAACACTGAAGCTTTCTTT.